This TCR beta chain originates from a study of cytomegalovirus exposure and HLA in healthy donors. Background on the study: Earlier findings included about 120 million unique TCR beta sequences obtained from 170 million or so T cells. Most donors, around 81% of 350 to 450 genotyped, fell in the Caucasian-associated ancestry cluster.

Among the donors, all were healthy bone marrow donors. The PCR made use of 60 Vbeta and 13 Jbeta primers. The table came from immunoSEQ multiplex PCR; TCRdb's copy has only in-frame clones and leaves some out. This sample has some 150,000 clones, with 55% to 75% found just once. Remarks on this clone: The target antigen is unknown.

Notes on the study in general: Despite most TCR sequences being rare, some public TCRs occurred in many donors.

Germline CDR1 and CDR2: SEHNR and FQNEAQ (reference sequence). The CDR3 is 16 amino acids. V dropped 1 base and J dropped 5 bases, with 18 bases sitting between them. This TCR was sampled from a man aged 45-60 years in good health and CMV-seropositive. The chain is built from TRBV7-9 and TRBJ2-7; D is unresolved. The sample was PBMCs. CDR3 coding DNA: TGTGCCAGCAGCTTAGGGGCAGCAATGGGTTCGGACGAGCAGTACTTC. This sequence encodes CASSLGAAMGSDEQYF. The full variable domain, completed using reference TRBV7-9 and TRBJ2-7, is DTGVSQNPRHKITKRGQNVTFRCDPISEHNRLYWYRQTLGQGPEFLTYFQNEAQLEKSRLLSDRFSAERPKGSFSTLEIQRTEQGDSAMYLCASSLGAAMGSDEQYFGPGTRLTVT.